This T cell receptor (beta chain) emerged from a study of OX40 agonist ivuxolimab in advanced cancers. Study-level information: More than 35% of patients had received prior checkpoint inhibitor therapy. Partial responses were achieved by three patients, one with hepatocellular carcinoma and two with cutaneous melanoma.

Trimming left V 0 bases short and J 10 bases short, with 15 bases between. The germline V gene encodes CDR1 MGHRA and CDR2 YSYEKL. The CDR3 is 14 residues long. To note about this clone: Its matching antigen is unknown.

Whole-study results and caveats: Expanded peripheral T cells had an undetermined antigen specificity. Low clonal expansion, among the lowest seen, marked partial responders at 0.1-3.0 mg/kg.

Method: immunoSEQ multiplex PCR; TCRdb's copy keeps in-frame clones and lacks some. The table lists about 13,000 clones, roughly two thirds of them singletons. The sequences come from CD4+ or CD8+ T cells sorted from blood, collected in a trial of the OX40 agonist ivuxolimab. The sequence was obtained from an adult with an advanced solid tumor such as melanoma, head and neck, liver or kidney cancer. The chain carries TRBV4-1 and TRBJ1-2; D not resolved. Written as DNA, the CDR3 is TGCGCCAGCAGCCAAGATTCGGGGTCTCCTCTCTACACCTTC. Translation: CASSQDSGSPLYTF.